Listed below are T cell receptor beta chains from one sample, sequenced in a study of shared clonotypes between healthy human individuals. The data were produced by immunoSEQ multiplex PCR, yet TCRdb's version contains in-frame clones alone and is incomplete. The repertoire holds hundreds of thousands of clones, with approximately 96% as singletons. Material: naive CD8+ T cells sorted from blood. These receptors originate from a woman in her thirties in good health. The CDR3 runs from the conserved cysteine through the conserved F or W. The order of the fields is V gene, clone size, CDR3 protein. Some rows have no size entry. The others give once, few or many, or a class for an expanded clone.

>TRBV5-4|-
CASSLKIYGGKVSDTQYF
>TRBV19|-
CASSPGAPFNYGYTF
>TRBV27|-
CASSPGVESAGSQHF
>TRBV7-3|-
CASSSPDTDTQYF
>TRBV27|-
CASSFSKAHNEQFF
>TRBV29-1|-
CSVDFGREQYF
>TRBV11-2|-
CASSLATGPTMGYTF
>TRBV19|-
CASSMYRGQNTEAFF
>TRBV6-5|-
CASSYLPVTYEQYF
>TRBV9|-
CASSGGDSYTEAFF
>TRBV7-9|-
CASSKALGGEQYF
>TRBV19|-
CASTESGTASGNTIYF
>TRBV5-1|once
CASSLDWGSSYEQYF
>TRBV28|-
CASSSNTGSSYEQYF
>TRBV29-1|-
CSVLAGSEYEQYF